This TCR beta chain was identified during a study of CD4 T cells in relation to SARS-CoV-2 and coronaviruses (TCRdb year 2021). Broadly, across the study: The ViraFEST assay cultured PBMCs with antigen for about eleven days, then sequenced TCR beta CDR3s to find antigen-specific clonal expansions. At the level of individual TCR clonotypes, the study evaluated whether memory CD4+ T cells crossreact between the spike proteins of SARS-CoV-2 and those of common cold coronaviruses. The Adaptive Biotechnologies TCR-sequencing kit was used to sequence samples from three pre-COVID donors and the naive versus memory experiments, whereas other data were Illumina-based. A different, Illumina-based TCR-beta assay was used to sequence expansion assays from other donors in the study. An HIV-1 Nef peptide pool or a no-peptide culture served as the negative reference condition. Using patient-derived lymphoblastoid cell lines, the shared crossreactive spike epitopes were mapped to their HLA restriction. Overall study results and their limits: Pre-pandemic and post-infection samples were not both contributed by any donor, so tracing of the source of pre-existing responses was limited. Small numbers of patients and of tested TCRs were a limitation of the study. Significantly weaker SARS-CoV-2-driven expansion was shown by crossreactive clones than by monoreactive clones, consistent with antigenic imprinting. Around two thirds of donors had memory CD4+ clonotypes that crossrecognized SARS-CoV-2 and at least one common cold coronavirus spike. Crossreactivity analysis was centred on spike protein, so crossreactivity against other viral proteins was not assessed.

In regard to this clone: Its antigen target is currently unknown. The record has no base qualities; no much larger clone is one base away.

CD4+ T cells from unexposed donors were collected before the COVID-19 pandemic (2011-2018). The EasySep CD4+ T cell isolation kit was used to isolate CD4+ T cells once the cultures had run for approximately ten days. As far as cell numbers permitted, CD4+ T cells from unexposed donors were tested for reactivity against SARS-CoV-2 S and N as well as four spike pools from common cold coronaviruses. Each well received over 1.5 million PBMCs, cultured in IMDM supplemented with approximately 5% human AB serum and roughly 10 IU/ml IL-2. Half of the culture medium was replaced with fresh IL-2-containing medium on days 3 and 7. In general, every peptide culture condition was set up in three replicate wells. The leukapheresis product for the unexposed donors was obtained through commercial purchase. Ficoll-Paque PLUS gradient centrifugation was used to isolate PBMCs from either whole blood or leukapheresis product. PBMCs were either cryopreserved at -140°C or used fresh in the expansion assay. The QIAamp Micro DNA Kit was used to extract genomic DNA from the CD4+ T cells.

The CDR3, from cysteine to phenylalanine, totals 14 residues. Just CDR3 DNA is preserved here, 42 bases in frame from base 1. V is trimmed back by 4 bases and J by 5 bases, and the junction contains 7 bases that no gene match accounts for. The germline V gene (reference sequence) sets CDR1 to LNHDA and CDR2 to SQIVND. Library creation used the immunoSEQ multiplex PCR assay. As for how the authors treated the data: During preprocessing, nonproductive sequences were discarded, as were any CDR3s that did not begin with C, did not end with F or W, or were shorter than 7 amino acids. Antigen-specific clonotypes were called with the MANAFEST web app, based on expansion relative to reference and other culture wells. A clone counted as positive if significantly expanded in 2 of 3 replicate wells versus the reference culture at FDR below 0.05. For a clone to be considered positive, significant expansion relative to all other tandem wells and an odds ratio above 5 were also required. Pairwise Levenshtein distance, computed with the stringdist R package after three terminal residues were trimmed from each end, was used as the measure of CDR3 homology. TCRdb took this table from immuneACCESS and kept in-frame rearrangements with V and J called. Such tables lack part of the clones; where checked against another copy, unresolved V genes explain under half of the gap, and the rest is unexplained. That table supplies the V and J calls and clone size; D and trimming were determined from the DNA. For this sample there are just under 20,000 clones; roughly 81% appear just once. The top ten constitute about a fifth of the sample.

What was sequenced was CD4+ T cells from PBMCs, cultured in vitro. The rearrangement joined TRBV19 to TRBJ2-5; a stretch of 7 junction bases matches TRBD1. The TCR originated in a human donor in good health. The CDR3 protein is CASSTGTAKETQYF. The DNA reads TGTGCCAGTAGTACCGGGACAGCGAAGGAGACCCAGTACTTC.